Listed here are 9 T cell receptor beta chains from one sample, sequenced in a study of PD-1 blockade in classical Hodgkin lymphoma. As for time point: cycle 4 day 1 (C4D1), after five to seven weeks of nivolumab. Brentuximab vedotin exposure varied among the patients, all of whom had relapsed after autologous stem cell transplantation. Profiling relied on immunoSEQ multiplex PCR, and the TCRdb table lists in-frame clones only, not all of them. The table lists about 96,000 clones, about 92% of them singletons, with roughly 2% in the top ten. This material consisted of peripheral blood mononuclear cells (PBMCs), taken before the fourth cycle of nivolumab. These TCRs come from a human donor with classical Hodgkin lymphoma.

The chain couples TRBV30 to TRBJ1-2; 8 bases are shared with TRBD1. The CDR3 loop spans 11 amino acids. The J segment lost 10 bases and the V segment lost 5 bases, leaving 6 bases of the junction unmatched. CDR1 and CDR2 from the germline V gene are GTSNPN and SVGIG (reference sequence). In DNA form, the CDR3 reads TGTGCCTGGGAGGGACAGGCCCTCTACACCTTC. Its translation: CAWEGQALYTF.

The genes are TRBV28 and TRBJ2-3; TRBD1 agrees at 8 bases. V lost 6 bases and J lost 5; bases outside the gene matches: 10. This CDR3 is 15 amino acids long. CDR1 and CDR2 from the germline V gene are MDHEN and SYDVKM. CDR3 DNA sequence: TGTGCCAGCAGCCTTTCGGGGACAGGCGGAGATACGCAGTATTTT. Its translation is CASSLSGTGGDTQYF.

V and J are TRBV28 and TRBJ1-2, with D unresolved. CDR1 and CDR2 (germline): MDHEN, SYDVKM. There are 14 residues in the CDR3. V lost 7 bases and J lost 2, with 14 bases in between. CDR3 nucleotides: TGTGCCAGCACCCCCCTGTCGACAAACTATGGCTACACCTTC. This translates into CASTPLSTNYGYTF.

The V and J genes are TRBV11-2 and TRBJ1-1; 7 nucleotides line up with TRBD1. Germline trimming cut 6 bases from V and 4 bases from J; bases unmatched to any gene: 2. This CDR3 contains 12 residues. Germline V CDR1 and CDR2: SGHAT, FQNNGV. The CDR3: CASSAGGTEAFF. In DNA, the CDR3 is TGTGCCAGCAGTGCAGGGGGCACTGAAGCTTTCTTT.

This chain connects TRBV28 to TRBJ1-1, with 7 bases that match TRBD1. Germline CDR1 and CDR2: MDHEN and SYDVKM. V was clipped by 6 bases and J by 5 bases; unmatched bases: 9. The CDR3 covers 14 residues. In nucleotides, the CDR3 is TGTGCCAGCAGACGACAGGGAGCACGGACTGAAGCTTTCTTT. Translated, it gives CASRRQGARTEAFF.

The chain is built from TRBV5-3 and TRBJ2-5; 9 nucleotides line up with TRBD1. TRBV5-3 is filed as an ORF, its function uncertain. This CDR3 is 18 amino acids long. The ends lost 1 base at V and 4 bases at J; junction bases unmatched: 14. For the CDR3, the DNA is TGTGCCAGAAGCTTGCCGGGACAGGGTATGGTAGCGAGAGAGACCCAGTACTTC. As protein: CARSLPGQGMVARETQYF.

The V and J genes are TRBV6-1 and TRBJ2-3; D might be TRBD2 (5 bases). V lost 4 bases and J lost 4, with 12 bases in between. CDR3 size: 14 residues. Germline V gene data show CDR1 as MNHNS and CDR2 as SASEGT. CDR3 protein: CASSAWTSADTQYF. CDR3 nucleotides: TGTGCCAGCAGTGCATGGACTTCAGCAGATACGCAGTATTTT.

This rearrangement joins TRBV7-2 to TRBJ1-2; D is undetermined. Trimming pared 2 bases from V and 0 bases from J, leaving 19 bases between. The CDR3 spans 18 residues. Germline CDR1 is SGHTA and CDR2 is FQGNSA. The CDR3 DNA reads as TGTGCCAGCAGCTTATTCCCCGAAAGACCCCAAGCTAACTATGGCTACACCTTC. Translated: CASSLFPERPQANYGYTF. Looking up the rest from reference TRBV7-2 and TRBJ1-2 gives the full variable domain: GAGVSQSPSNKVTEKGKDVELRCDPISGHTALYWYRQSLGQGLEFLIYFQGNSAPDKSGLPSDRFSAERTGGSVSTLTIQRTQQEDSAVYLCASSLFPERPQANYGYTFGSGTRLTVV.

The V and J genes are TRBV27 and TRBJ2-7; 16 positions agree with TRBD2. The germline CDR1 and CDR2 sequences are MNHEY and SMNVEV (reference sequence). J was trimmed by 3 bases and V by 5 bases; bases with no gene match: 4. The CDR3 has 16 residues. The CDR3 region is CASSGTSGRALYEQYF. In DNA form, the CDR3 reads TGTGCCAGCAGTGGGACTAGCGGGAGGGCCCTCTACGAGCAGTACTTC.